Reported below is one T cell receptor beta chain. Its specificity is not known. This entry is derived from a study of a mutant IDH1 vaccine in newly diagnosed glioma. As for the study in general: Vaccination started 4-6 weeks after radiotherapy alone, or with temozolomide cycles. There were 62.5% males and approximately 38% females among treated patients, whose mean age was 40.4 years. Every participant had undergone radiotherapy, temozolomide, or both before, and most underwent both. Week 35 was assigned to visit V12, and week 47 was assigned to visit V13.

The data were produced by immunoSEQ multiplex PCR, yet TCRdb's version contains in-frame clones alone and is incomplete. Among 60,000 to 75,000 clones listed, more than 85% were seen once. The CDR3 covers 15 residues. The ends lost 5 bases at V and 3 bases at J; junction bases unmatched: 7. Germline CDR1 reads MNHEY; CDR2 reads SMNVEV (reference sequence). Time point given: week 35, safety follow-up. A single vaccine dose contained 300 ug of mutant IDH1 20-mer peptide, and topical imiquimod was used with it. The receptor was derived from a man aged 25-45 years with glioma. The source material was PBMCs, sampled from a glioma patient whose treatment included an IDH1 peptide vaccine. The chain employs TRBV27 and TRBJ1-1, with TRBD1 matching over 9 bases. This chain's CDR3 is CASSPTGGRYTEAFF. The CDR3, as DNA: TGTGCCAGCAGTCCGACAGGGGGTAGGTACACTGAAGCTTTCTTT.